The sample holds a few counts of the clone carrying this T cell receptor beta chain. Its specificity is not known. These data belong to a study of beta chain features in type 1 diabetes. Points from the study as a whole: TCRB CDR3 length was moderately but significantly reduced in all four CD4+ subsets of Type 1 diabetes patients. Comparison showed that naive, central memory and Treg TCRB repertoires appeared more similar among patients than among healthy donors.

Every donor had blood drawn once into heparin, around 120 mL on average. CDR1 and CDR2 from the germline V gene are MGHDK and SYGVNS. This CDR3 comprises 16 residues. Trimming shortened V by 5 bases and J by 4 bases, and 20 bases separated the two germline ends. Since all of the isolated RNA was reverse transcribed, expressed TCRB transcripts were what got sequenced. Read counts averaged approximately 3.5 million for samples of naive, central memory and regulatory T cells. Repertoires were generated with immunoSEQ multiplex PCR, while TCRdb's copy carries only in-frame clones and drops some. The sample includes fewer than 200,000 clones, about 12% of them seen just once.

The sample comprised central memory CD4+ T cells from blood. The rearrangement joins TRBV25-1 to TRBJ2-5; the D gene is possibly TRBD2 (5 bases). The sequence was obtained from a woman between 18 and 30 years old in good health. The CDR3 nucleotides are TGTGCCAGCAGTTTAGCGTCTGGGGAGTGGGTAGAGACCCAGTACTTC. This encodes CASSLASGEWVETQYF. The variable domain in full, with the rest retrieved from reference TRBV25-1 and TRBJ2-5, is EADIYQTPRYLVIGTGKKITLECSQTMGHDKMYWYQQDPGMELHLIHYSYGVNSTEKGDLSSESTVSRIRTEHFPLTLESARPSHTSQYLCASSLASGEWVETQYFGPGTRLLVL.